The 21 T cell receptor beta chains below come from one sample, sequenced in a study of cytomegalovirus exposure and HLA in healthy donors. 60 Vbeta and 13 Jbeta primers were used in PCR. Profiling relied on immunoSEQ multiplex PCR, and the TCRdb table lists in-frame clones only, not all of them. Here the sample table reports approximately 140,000 clones. Material for sequencing was PBMCs. The receptors originated from a woman aged 45-65 years in good health and CMV-seronegative.

This chain uses TRBV6-1 with TRBJ2-7, with TRBD1 matching over 11 bases. This CDR3 has 17 residues. With V trimmed by 4 bases and J by 0 bases, 8 bases remained unmatched. Germline V gives CDR1 MNHNS, CDR2 SASEGT. The CDR3 bases are TGTGCCAGCAGTGGCTCATGGACAGGGGGCGGCTCCTACGAGCAGTACTTC. Amino acids: CASSGSWTGGGSYEQYF.

The J gene is TRBJ2-2, the V gene TRBV4-2; tentative D call: TRBD2 (8 bases). V was cut by 0 bases and J by 8 bases, with 19 bases left in between. The CDR3 contains 17 residues. Germline V lookup: CDR1 LGHNA, CDR2 YNFKEQ. For the CDR3, the DNA is TGTGCCAGCAGCCAAGATAGCGGGGAGGGGGCGGCTGGGGAGCTGTTTTTT. This codes for CASSQDSGEGAAGELFF.

Written as DNA, the CDR3 is TGTGCCAGCAGTGCAGGGGGGCTTCAAGAGACCCAGTACTTC. This codes for CASSAGGLQETQYF. V gene TRBV6-1 combines with J gene TRBJ2-5; D possibly corresponds to TRBD1 (7 bases). The ends were cut back, 4 bases at V and 2 bases at J, with 11 bases in the middle. This CDR3 is 14 amino acids long. CDR1 MNHNS and CDR2 SASEGT come from the germline V gene.

The V and J genes are TRBV28 and TRBJ1-1, with 11 bases fitting TRBD1. Germline loops: CDR1 MDHEN, CDR2 SYDVKM. The CDR3 has 14 amino acids. V trimming: 10 bases; J trimming: 5 bases; junction bases outside the gene matches: 9. In nucleotides, the CDR3 is TGTGCCATCCTCTCGGGGGACAGGGGGACTGAAGCTTTCTTT. As protein: CAILSGDRGTEAFF.

This chain connects TRBV19 to TRBJ1-6; D may be TRBD1 (5 bases). This CDR3 has 16 residues. V was pared by 6 bases and J by 0 bases, with 12 bases between. Germline values: CDR1 LNHDA, CDR2 SQIVND (reference sequence). CDR3 loop: CASSVGDRSYNSPLHF. For the CDR3, the DNA is TGTGCCAGTAGCGTAGGGGATCGCTCCTATAATTCACCCCTCCACTTT. The full variable domain, in which reference TRBV19 and TRBJ1-6 provide the parts outside the CDR3, is DGGITQSPKYLFRKEGQNVTLSCEQNLNHDAMYWYRQDPGQGLRLIYYSQIVNDFQKGDIAEGYSVSREKKESFPLTVTSAQKNPTAFYLCASSVGDRSYNSPLHFGNGTRLTVT.

In regard to this clone: In the same sample, other DNA sequences code for this CDR3. The CDR3 DNA is TGTGCCAGCAGGGACAGAAGCTACGAGCAGTACTTC. Its protein product is CASRDRSYEQYF. The chain is built from TRBV6-6 and TRBJ2-7; maybe TRBD1 (6 bases). CDR1 is MNHNY and CDR2 is SVGAGI in the germline V gene (reference sequence). The length of the CDR3 is 12 residues. Trimming stripped 6 bases from V and 3 bases from J, with 9 bases between.

This chain connects TRBV19 to TRBJ2-2; D perhaps matches TRBD2 (6 bases). This CDR3 has 15 residues. The germline V and J ends were trimmed by 6 bases and 4 bases, with 15 bases remaining between them. Germline values: CDR1 LNHDA, CDR2 SQIVND (reference sequence). For the CDR3, the DNA is TGTGCCAGTAGGGACTGGACTACCGCCACCGGGGAGCTGTTTTTT. Protein product: CASRDWTTATGELFF. Combining the CDR3 with reference TRBV19 and TRBJ2-2 gives the whole variable domain DGGITQSPKYLFRKEGQNVTLSCEQNLNHDAMYWYRQDPGQGLRLIYYSQIVNDFQKGDIAEGYSVSREKKESFPLTVTSAQKNPTAFYLCASRDWTTATGELFFGEGSRLTVL.

This rearrangement joins TRBV2 to TRBJ1-1; 8 bases map to TRBD1. The CDR3 has 14 residues. With V trimmed by 0 bases and J by 5 bases, 2 bases remained unmatched. Germline CDR1 and CDR2: SNHLY and FYNNEI. The CDR3 nucleotides read TGTGCCAGCAGTGAAGCAGACAGGGGAACTGAAGCTTTCTTT. Translated, it gives CASSEADRGTEAFF.

The V gene is TRBV13, the J gene TRBJ2-7; D perhaps matches TRBD2 (6 bases). Germline-derived CDR1 and CDR2 are PRHDT and FYEKMQ (reference sequence). Trimming took 3 bases from V and 1 from J, leaving 7 bases between them. This CDR3 region has 13 residues. CDR3 nucleotides: TGTGCCAGCAGCTTGGAGGGTTCCTACGAGCAGTACTTC. Protein: CASSLEGSYEQYF.

This rearrangement joins TRBV7-9 to TRBJ1-2; D is ambiguous. Germline-derived CDR1 and CDR2 are SEHNR and FQNEAQ (reference sequence). With 9 bases removed from V and 1 base from J, the gap between germline ends came to 12 bases. The CDR3 length is 13 residues. In DNA form, the CDR3 reads TGTGCCAGTATACAGCTTTTTAACTATGGCTACACCTTC. Translated, it gives CASIQLFNYGYTF.

The chain links TRBV5-1 to TRBJ2-3; TRBD2 matches at 12 bases. The CDR3 extends over 18 amino acids. Germline-derived CDR1 and CDR2 are SGHRS and YFSETQ. After removal of 0 bases from V and 4 bases from J, the junction contained 9 bases not matched to a gene. CDR3 residues: CASSLGPASGGDPDTQYF. Here the CDR3 DNA reads TGCGCCAGCAGCTTGGGCCCCGCTAGCGGGGGGGACCCAGATACGCAGTATTTT.

J is TRBJ1-5 and V is TRBV18, with D possibly being TRBD1 (6 bases). CDR1 KGHSH and CDR2 LQKENI come from the germline V gene. This CDR3 is built from 14 residues. Trimming stripped 3 bases from V and 6 bases from J, with 12 bases between. CDR3 in amino acids: CASSPGQQSQPQHF. Here the CDR3 DNA reads TGTGCCAGCTCACCGGGACAACAATCTCAGCCCCAGCATTTT.

J is TRBJ1-5 and V is TRBV5-1; D is uncertain. V was cut by 0 bases and J by 3 bases, with 4 bases left in between. This CDR3 has 13 residues. Germline CDR1 is SGHRS and CDR2 is YFSETQ. The CDR3 here is CASSLEHNQPQHF. CDR3 nucleotides: TGCGCCAGCAGCTTGGAACACAATCAGCCCCAGCATTTT.

J is TRBJ2-7 and V is TRBV4-2, with a possible D match to TRBD2 (6 bases). In germline, CDR1 is LGHNA, CDR2 YNFKEQ. The CDR3 is 15 residues long. Deletions cut 1 base from V and 7 bases from J, with 17 bases between. The CDR3 region has the DNA TGTGCCAGCAGCCAAGGGGTAGCGGAATTCTCGGAGCAGTACTTC. Amino acid sequence: CASSQGVAEFSEQYF.

V gene TRBV21-1 combines with J gene TRBJ2-2; the table's D call, TRBD2, has no DNA check behind it. TRBV21-1 is an annotated pseudogene. The CDR3 runs to 13 residues. In DNA, the CDR3 is TGTGCCAGCAGCACCATACGGAGCGGGGAGCTGTTTTTT. This gives the protein CASSTIRSGELFF.

The chain uses TRBV27 and TRBJ2-3; 13 bases are a match to TRBD2. CDR3 size: 20 residues. With V trimmed by 5 bases and J by 0 bases, 14 bases remained unmatched. The germline V gene has CDR1 MNHEY and CDR2 SMNVEV (reference sequence). The CDR3 DNA reads as TGTGCCAGCAGTAGAGGACAGAGGACTAGCGGGGGCTCTAGCACAGATACGCAGTATTTT. It specifies CASSRGQRTSGGSSTDTQYF.

V and J are TRBV5-4 and TRBJ2-2; 9 positions match TRBD1. V was pared by 4 bases and J by 3 bases, with 4 bases of the junction left unmatched. The CDR3 runs to 15 residues. CDR1 is SGHNT, CDR2 YYREEE, per germline (reference sequence). The CDR3 DNA sequence: TGTGCCAGCAGCACGAGGACAGGGGACACCGGGGAGCTGTTTTTT. Amino acid sequence: CASSTRTGDTGELFF. The variable domain in full, completed from reference TRBV5-4 and TRBJ2-2, reads ETGVTQSPTHLIKTRGQQVTLRCSSQSGHNTVSWYQQALGQGPQFIFQYYREEENGRGNFPPRFSGLQFPNYSSELNVNALELDDSALYLCASSTRTGDTGELFFGEGSRLTVL.

This chain connects TRBV4-3 to TRBJ2-1; possible D gene TRBD1, 6 bases. CDR3 length: 18 amino acids. Trimming took off 4 bases at V and 2 bases at J, with 21 bases between the two ends. CDR1 and CDR2 from the germline V gene are LGHNA and YSLEER. CDR3 protein: CASSPRVGADNTYNEQFF. The DNA of the CDR3 is TGCGCCAGCAGCCCGCGGGTGGGGGCGGACAATACCTACAATGAGCAGTTCTTC.

The chain employs TRBV27 and TRBJ2-1, with D tentatively TRBD2 (6 bases). The V end lost 6 bases, the J end lost 3 bases, and 12 bases lay between the germline ends. This CDR3 contains 14 residues. From germline, CDR1 is MNHEY and CDR2 SMNVEV (reference sequence). The DNA of the CDR3 is TGTGCCAGCAGCCCCACTAGCTTCTACAATGAGCAGTTCTTC. Residues: CASSPTSFYNEQFF.

The CDR3 nucleotides read TGTGCCAGCAGAGATGACAGTTATGGCTACACCTTC. This gives the protein CASRDDSYGYTF. The chain couples TRBV28 to TRBJ1-2; the D gene is possibly TRBD1 (5 bases). There are 12 residues in the CDR3. The V end lost 6 bases, the J end lost 5 bases, and 10 bases lay between the germline ends. CDR1 and CDR2 (germline): MDHEN, SYDVKM.

The chain carries TRBV5-4 and TRBJ2-2; D unresolved. V dropped 0 bases and J dropped 7 bases, with 7 bases sitting between them. CDR1 SGHNT and CDR2 YYREEE come from the germline V gene (reference sequence). The CDR3 is 13 amino acids. This chain's CDR3 is CASSLDGVGELFF. The CDR3 DNA follows: TGTGCCAGCAGCTTGGACGGTGTCGGGGAGCTGTTTTTT.